The text below deals with one T cell receptor beta chain. Which antigen it targets is not known. Base quality data are lacking; no much larger clone is found one base away. This specimen comes from a study of blood T cell repertoires in COVID-19 (TCRdb year 2020). In the study overall: Samples from collaborators originated in the United States, Italy and Spain and spanned both the acute and convalescent phases of COVID-19. The material from the prospective study consisted of cDNA or gDNA derived from T cells, B-cell-depleted T cells, or PBMCs. Subjects who had been exposed to COVID-19, were actively infected with it, or had recovered from it provided the deeply sampled blood TCRbeta repertoires that made up the dataset. The repertoires were made available in a free public database intended to serve as a resource for research on the immune response to SARS-CoV-2. Samples were obtained from the ongoing ImmuneRACE study (first 160 participants) and from approximately 1,200 subjects provided by 6 global collaborators. A de-identified subject ID, COVID-19 status, age in years and sex were almost always included in the sample metadata. Where HLA class I and class II types were available, the types were taken from metadata supplied by the sample provider, not from assay-based typing. General conclusions and limits of the study: Clinical and demographic metadata were provided uncurated, with the amount varying by source and participant.

Collaborating institutions collected whole blood in K2EDTA tubes following their own protocols. For TCRbeta analysis, collaborator samples were shipped as frozen whole blood, as isolated PBMCs, or as DNA extracted from either sample type. CDR1 and CDR2 (SEHNR, FQNEAQ) derive from the germline V gene (reference sequence). From cysteine to phenylalanine, the CDR3 is 15 amino acids long. Just CDR3 DNA is preserved here, 45 bases in frame from base 1. The junction carries 13 bases between V and J, which are trimmed by 2 bases and 3 bases respectively. The immunoSEQ Assay, a bias-controlled multiplex PCR, was used to amplify TCRbeta CDR3 regions from genomic DNA. On the study's bioinformatics: Nucleated cell counts per sample were estimated from amplification of reference gene primers within the assay. Sequence reads were collapsed and filtered to measure the absolute abundance of every unique TCRbeta CDR3 rearrangement. For each sample, productive Simpson clonality was calculated as the square root of Simpson's diversity index across productive rearrangements. Sourced from immuneACCESS, this table was stored by TCRdb with only in-frame sequences that have V and J called. A share of the clones is absent; for the studies checked, an unresolved V gene accounts for under half, and the remainder has no known explanation. That table furnishes V, J and clone size, whereas the DNA furnished D and trimming. The sample data list just under 150,000 clones, and 80% to 90% of these were observed just once. 8.6% of the sample belongs to the ten largest clones.

The clonotype comes from a woman aged 50 to 60 with active or convalescent COVID-19. Sequencing was done on a sample of peripheral blood. The V gene is TRBV7-9 and the J gene is TRBJ2-5; TRBD1 is a weak D gene call, 6 bases matching. The nucleotides read TGTGCCAGCAGCTTAACAGGGAGTAGGGAAGAGACCCAGTACTTC. Translated, this is CASSLTGSREETQYF.